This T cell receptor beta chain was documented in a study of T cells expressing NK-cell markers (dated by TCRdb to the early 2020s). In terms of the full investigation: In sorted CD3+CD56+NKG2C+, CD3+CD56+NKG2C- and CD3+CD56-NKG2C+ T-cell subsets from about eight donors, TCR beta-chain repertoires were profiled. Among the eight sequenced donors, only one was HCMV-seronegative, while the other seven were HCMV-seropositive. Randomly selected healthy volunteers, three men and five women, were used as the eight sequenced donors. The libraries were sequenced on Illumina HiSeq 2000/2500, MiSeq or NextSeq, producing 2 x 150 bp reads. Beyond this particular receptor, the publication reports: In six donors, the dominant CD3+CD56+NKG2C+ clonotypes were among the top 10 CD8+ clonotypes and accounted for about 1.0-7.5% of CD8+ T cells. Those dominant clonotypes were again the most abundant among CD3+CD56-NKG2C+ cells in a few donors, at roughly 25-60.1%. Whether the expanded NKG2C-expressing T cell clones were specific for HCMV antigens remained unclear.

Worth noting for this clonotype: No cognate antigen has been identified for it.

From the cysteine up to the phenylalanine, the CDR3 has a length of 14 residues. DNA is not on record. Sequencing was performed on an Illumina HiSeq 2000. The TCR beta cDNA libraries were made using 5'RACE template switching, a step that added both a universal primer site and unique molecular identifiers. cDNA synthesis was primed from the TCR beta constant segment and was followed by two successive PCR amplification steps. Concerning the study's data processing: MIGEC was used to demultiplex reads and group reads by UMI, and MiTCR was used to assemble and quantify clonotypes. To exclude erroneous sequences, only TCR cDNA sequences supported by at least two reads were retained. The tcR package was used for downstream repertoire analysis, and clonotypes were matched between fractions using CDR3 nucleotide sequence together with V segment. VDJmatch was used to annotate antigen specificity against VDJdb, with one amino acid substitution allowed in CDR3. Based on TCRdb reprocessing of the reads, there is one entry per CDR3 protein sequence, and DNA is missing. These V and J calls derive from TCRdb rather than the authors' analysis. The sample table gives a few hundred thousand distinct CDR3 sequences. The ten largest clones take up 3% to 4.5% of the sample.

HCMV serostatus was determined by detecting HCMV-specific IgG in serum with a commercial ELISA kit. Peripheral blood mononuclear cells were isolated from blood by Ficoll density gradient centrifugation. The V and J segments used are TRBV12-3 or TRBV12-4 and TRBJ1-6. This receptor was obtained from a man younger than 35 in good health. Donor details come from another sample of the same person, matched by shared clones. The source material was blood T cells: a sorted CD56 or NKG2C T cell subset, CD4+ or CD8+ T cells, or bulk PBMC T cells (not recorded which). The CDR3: CASSLAPENSPLHF.